Listed below are T cell receptor beta chains from one sample, sequenced in a study of control samples from healthy donors and cancer patients. Sequencing was performed with immunoSEQ multiplex PCR; in TCRdb, only in-frame clones are kept and a portion is missing. This sample has around 120,000 clones; roughly 91% occur once, and the top ten carry under 2%. Material: PBMCs. Receptors were obtained from a man aged 50-59 years with head and neck cancer. Both conserved end residues are part of each CDR3. The D gene is left open where the match is weak. Clone size is not always given. Where it is, it says once, few, many or a class for expanded clones.

v_call	j_call	clone_size	d_call	cdr3_nt	cdr3_aa
TRBV7-9	TRBJ1-5	-	-	TGTGCCAGCAGCCCTGGGACAAATAATCAGCCCCAGCATTTT	CASSPGTNNQPQHF
TRBV24-1	TRBJ2-1	-	TRBD1	TGTGCCACCAGTGATCCCGGGACAGGGACCTACAATGAGCAGTTCTTC	CATSDPGTGTYNEQFF
TRBV16	TRBJ2-1	-	TRBD2	TGTGCCAGCAGCCCAACGCGGGGGGCCTACAATGAGCAGTTCTTC	CASSPTRGAYNEQFF
TRBV7-2	TRBJ2-2	-	-	TGTGCCAGCAGGGGTCTACCTAACGCCGGGGAGCTGTTTTTT	CASRGLPNAGELFF
TRBV5-1	TRBJ2-5	-	-	TGCGCCAGCAGCTTGGCAGGTTGGGAGACCCAGTACTTC	CASSLAGWETQYF
TRBV18	TRBJ2-6	-	TRBD2	TGTGCCAGCTCACCGGGACTAGCGGGCTCGTACTCTGGGGCCAACGTCCTGACTTTC	CASSPGLAGSYSGANVLTF
TRBV7-8	TRBJ2-3	-	-	TGTGCCAGCAGCCTCGGAACAGATACGCAGTATTTT	CASSLGTDTQYF
TRBV4-3	TRBJ2-2	-	-	TGCGCCCCCAGCCGGCTGGGTGGGGCCGGGGAGCTGTTTTTT	CAPSRLGGAGELFF
TRBV2	TRBJ1-2	once	-	TGTGCCAGCAAGCCAGAGGTAAACTATGGCTACACCTTC	CASKPEVNYGYTF
TRBV7-6	TRBJ1-4	-	-	TGTGCCAGCAGCTTAGGTGCGGGGTATAATGAAAAACTGTTTTTT	CASSLGAGYNEKLFF
TRBV7-6	TRBJ2-3	-	-	TGTGCCAGCAGCGCTGCTGGGACGGATAGCACAGATACGCAGTATTTT	CASSAAGTDSTDTQYF
TRBV28	TRBJ1-5	-	-	TGTGCCAGCAGTGAGGGGGATGGGGCCCAGCATTTT	CASSEGDGAQHF
TRBV18	TRBJ1-1	-	-	TGTGCCAGCTCACCCGGTTTCTCATCAAGGGGGACGGCCACTGAAGCTTTCTTT	CASSPGFSSRGTATEAFF
TRBV30	TRBJ1-1	-	-	TGTGCCTGGAGTAGGGGATTGAACACTGAAGCTTTCTTT	CAWSRGLNTEAFF
TRBV5-1	TRBJ1-1	-	TRBD1	TGCGCCAGCAGCTTGGGAGGAACAGGGGCCACTGAAGCTTTCTTT	CASSLGGTGATEAFF
TRBV4-2	TRBJ1-5	-	TRBD1	TGTGCCAGCAGCCAAACCGGGACAGGGGGAAGCAATCAGCCCCAGCATTTT	CASSQTGTGGSNQPQHF
TRBV19	TRBJ1-1	-	-	TGTGCCAGTAGTCGACAGGATGGCCATGAAGCTTTCTTT	CASSRQDGHEAFF
TRBV7-7	TRBJ2-5	-	TRBD2	TGTGCCAGCAGCACAGGACTAGCGGGGGCGACCCAAGAGACCCAGTACTTC	CASSTGLAGATQETQYF
TRBV6-5	TRBJ2-7	-	-	TGTGCCAGCAGTTACTCAGGAGGCAGGGACTCCTACGAGCAGTACTTC	CASSYSGGRDSYEQYF
TRBV2	TRBJ2-7	once	TRBD2	TGTGCCAGCAGTGACCCCGGGACTAACTTCGAGCAGTACTTC	CASSDPGTNFEQYF